This T cell receptor (beta chain) was sequenced in a study of technical replicates of blood from a handful of donors. Sequencing was performed with immunoSEQ multiplex PCR; in TCRdb, only in-frame clones are kept and a portion is missing. Of roughly 50,000 clones detected, just over 90% appear once; the ten largest clones hold 4% to 4.5%. CDR1 SGHNT and CDR2 YENEEA come from the germline V gene. This CDR3 comprises 13 residues. V gave up 5 bases and J gave up 1 base; unmatched junction bases: 2. The rearrangement links TRBV11-3 to TRBJ2-7; 7 bases match TRBD1. Material: PBMCs. This TCR was sampled from a human donor in good health. Some clones in this sample may be carry-over from other donors' samples. CDR3 nucleotide sequence: TGTGCCAGCAGCCAGGGACAGTCCTACGAGCAGTACTTC. It yields the protein CASSQGQSYEQYF.